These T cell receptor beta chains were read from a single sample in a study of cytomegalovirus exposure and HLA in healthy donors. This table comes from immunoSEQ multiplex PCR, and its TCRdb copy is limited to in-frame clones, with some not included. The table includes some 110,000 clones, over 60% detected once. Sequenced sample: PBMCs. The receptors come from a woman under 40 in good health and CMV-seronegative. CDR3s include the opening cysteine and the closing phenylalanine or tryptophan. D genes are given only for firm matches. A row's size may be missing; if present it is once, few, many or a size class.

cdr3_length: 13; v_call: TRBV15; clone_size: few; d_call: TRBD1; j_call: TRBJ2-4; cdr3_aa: CATRPGGSNIQYF; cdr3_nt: TGTGCCACCAGACCAGGGGGTTCAAACATTCAGTACTTC
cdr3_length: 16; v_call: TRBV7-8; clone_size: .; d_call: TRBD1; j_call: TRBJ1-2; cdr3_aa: CASSQQTGAWDYGYTF; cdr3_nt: TGTGCCAGCAGCCAACAGACAGGGGCCTGGGACTATGGCTACACCTTC
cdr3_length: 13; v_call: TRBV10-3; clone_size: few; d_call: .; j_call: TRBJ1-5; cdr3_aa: CAISDNREQPQHF; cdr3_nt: TGTGCCATCAGTGATAACAGGGAACAGCCCCAGCATTTT
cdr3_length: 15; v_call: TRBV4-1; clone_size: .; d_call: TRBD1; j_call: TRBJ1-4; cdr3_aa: CASSRIQGSFEKLFF; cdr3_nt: TGCGCCAGCAGCCGCATACAGGGGTCTTTTGAAAAACTGTTTTTT
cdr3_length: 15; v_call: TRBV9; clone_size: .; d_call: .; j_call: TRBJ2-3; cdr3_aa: CASSVSAGLTDTQYF; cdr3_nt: TGTGCCAGCAGCGTATCGGCGGGACTCACAGATACGCAGTATTTT
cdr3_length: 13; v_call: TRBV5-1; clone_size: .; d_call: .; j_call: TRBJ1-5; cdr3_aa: CASSLAGDQPQHF; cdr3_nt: TGCGCCAGCAGCTTGGCAGGGGATCAGCCCCAGCATTTT
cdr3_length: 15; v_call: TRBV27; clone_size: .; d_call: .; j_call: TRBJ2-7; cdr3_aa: CASSPLGWRFYEQYF; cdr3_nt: TGTGCCAGCAGCCCTCTTGGCTGGAGGTTTTACGAGCAGTACTTC
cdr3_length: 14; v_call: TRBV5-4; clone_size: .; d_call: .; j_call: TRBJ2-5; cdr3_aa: CASSLAGVLETQYF; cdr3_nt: TGTGCCAGCAGCTTGGCGGGGGTGCTGGAGACCCAGTACTTC
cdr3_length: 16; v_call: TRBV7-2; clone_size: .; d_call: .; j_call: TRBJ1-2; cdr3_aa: CASTPGGQGISYGYTF; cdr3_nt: TGTGCCAGCACCCCCGGGGGGCAGGGCATTTCCTATGGCTACACCTTC
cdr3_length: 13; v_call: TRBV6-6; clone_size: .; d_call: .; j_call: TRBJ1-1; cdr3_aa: CASSPGVATEAFF; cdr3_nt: TGTGCCAGCAGTCCGGGGGTGGCCACTGAAGCTTTCTTT
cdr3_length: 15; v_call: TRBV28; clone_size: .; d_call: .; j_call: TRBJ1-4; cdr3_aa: CASSLGGQLDEKLFF; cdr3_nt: TGTGCCAGCAGTTTGGGAGGGCAGCTAGATGAAAAACTGTTTTTT
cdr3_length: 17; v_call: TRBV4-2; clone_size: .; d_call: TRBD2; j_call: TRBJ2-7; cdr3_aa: CASSQTSGRVGAYEQYF; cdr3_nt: TGTGCCAGCAGCCAGACTAGCGGGAGGGTCGGAGCCTACGAGCAGTACTTC
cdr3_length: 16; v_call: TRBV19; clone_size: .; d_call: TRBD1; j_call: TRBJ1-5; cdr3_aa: CASTPRPDRGRQPQHF; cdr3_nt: TGTGCCAGTACGCCGCGTCCTGACAGGGGACGACAGCCCCAGCATTTT
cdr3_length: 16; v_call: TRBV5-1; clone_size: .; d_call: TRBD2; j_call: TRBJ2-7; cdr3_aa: CASSLATSGSSYEQYF; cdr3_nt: TGCGCCAGCAGCTTGGCCACTAGCGGGAGCTCCTACGAGCAGTACTTC
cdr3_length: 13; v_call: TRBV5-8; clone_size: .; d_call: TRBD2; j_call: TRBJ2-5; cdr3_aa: CASSRTRKETQYF; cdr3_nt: TGTGCCAGCAGCCGGACTAGAAAAGAGACCCAGTACTTC
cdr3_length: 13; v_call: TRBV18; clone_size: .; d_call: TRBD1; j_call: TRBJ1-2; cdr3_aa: CASSPRDRGGYTF; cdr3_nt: TGTGCCAGCTCACCCCGGGACAGGGGCGGCTACACCTTC
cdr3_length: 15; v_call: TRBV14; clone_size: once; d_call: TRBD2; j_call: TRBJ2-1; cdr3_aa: CASSRTGDYNNEQFF; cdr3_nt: TGTGCCAGCAGCCGGACTGGGGACTACAACAATGAGCAGTTCTTC
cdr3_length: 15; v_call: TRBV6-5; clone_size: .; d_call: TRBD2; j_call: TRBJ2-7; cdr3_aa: CASRPDSGRFYEQYF; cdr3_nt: TGTGCCAGCAGGCCCGATAGCGGGAGATTCTACGAGCAGTACTTC
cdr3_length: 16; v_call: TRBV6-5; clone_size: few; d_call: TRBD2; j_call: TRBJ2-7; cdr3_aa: CASSYARLAGPYEQYF; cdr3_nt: TGTGCCAGCAGTTACGCCAGACTAGCGGGACCCTACGAGCAGTACTTC
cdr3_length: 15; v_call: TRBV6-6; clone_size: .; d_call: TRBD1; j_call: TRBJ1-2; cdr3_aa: CASTRKAGGASGYTF; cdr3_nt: TGTGCCAGCACACGAAAAGCAGGGGGCGCATCCGGCTACACCTTC
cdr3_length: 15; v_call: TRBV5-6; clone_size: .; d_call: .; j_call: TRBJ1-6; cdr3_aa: CASSLRGLNNSPLHF; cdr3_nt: TGTGCCAGCAGCTTACGCGGCCTGAATAATTCACCCCTCCACTTT
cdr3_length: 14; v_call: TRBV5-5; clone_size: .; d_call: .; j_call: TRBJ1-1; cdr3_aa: CASSSNQFNTEAFF; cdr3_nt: TGTGCCAGCAGCTCTAATCAATTTAACACTGAAGCTTTCTTT
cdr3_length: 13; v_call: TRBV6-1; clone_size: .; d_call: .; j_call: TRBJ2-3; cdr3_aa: CASSEVRAGGQYF; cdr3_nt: TGTGCCAGCAGTGAAGTAAGAGCTGGTGGGCAGTATTTT
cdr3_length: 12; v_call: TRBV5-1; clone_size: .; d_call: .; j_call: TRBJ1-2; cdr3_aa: CASSLLGYGYTF; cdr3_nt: TGCGCCAGCAGCTTGCTCGGCTATGGCTACACCTTC
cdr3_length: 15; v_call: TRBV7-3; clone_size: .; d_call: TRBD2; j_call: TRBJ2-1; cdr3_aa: CASSLGLAEDNEQFF; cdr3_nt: TGTGCCAGCAGCTTGGGACTAGCGGAGGACAATGAGCAGTTCTTC
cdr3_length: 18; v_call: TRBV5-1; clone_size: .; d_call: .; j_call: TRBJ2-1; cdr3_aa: CASSLAPDSFNSYNEQFF; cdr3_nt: TGCGCCAGCAGCTTGGCCCCGGACAGTTTCAACTCCTACAATGAGCAGTTCTTC
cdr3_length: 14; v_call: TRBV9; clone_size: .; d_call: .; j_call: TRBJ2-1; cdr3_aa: CASSVSTVYNEQFF; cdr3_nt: TGTGCCAGCAGCGTAAGTACGGTTTACAATGAGCAGTTCTTC
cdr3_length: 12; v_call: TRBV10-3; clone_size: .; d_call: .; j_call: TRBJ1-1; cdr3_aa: CAISESNRKSFF; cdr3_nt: TGTGCCATCAGTGAGTCAAACAGGAAGTCTTTCTTT
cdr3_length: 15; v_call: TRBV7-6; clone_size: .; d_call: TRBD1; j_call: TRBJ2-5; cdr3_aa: CASSSTGTAQETQYF; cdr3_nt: TGTGCCAGCAGCTCCACCGGGACAGCCCAAGAGACCCAGTACTTC
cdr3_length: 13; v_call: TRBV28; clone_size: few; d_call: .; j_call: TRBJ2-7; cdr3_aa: CASSLPRDYEQYF; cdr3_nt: TGTGCCAGCAGCCTGCCCCGGGACTACGAGCAGTACTTC